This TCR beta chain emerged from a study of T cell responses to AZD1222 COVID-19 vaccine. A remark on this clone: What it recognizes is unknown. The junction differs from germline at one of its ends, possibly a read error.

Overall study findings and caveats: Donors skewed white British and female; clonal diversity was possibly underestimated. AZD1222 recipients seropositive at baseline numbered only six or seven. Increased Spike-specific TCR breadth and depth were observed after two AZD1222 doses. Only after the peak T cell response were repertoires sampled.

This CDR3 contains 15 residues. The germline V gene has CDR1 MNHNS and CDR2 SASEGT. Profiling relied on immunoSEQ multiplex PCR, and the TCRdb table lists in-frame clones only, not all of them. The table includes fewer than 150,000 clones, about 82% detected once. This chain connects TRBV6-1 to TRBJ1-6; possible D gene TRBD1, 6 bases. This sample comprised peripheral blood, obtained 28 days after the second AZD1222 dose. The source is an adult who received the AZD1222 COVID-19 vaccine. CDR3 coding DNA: TGTGCCAGTAGTGAAAATCAGGGGAATAATTCACCCCTCCACTTT. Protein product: CASSENQGNNSPLHF.